Below, one TCR beta chain is given with its context. Its antigen is not identified. The CDR3 extends over 14 amino acids. The ends were cut back, 1 base at V and 11 bases at J, with 15 bases in the middle. Germline V lookup: CDR1 SEHNR, CDR2 FQNEAQ (reference sequence). It was with 60 Vbeta and 13 Jbeta primers that the PCR ran. Clones were sequenced by immunoSEQ multiplex PCR, and TCRdb holds only the in-frame ones, with some missing. This table holds about 180,000 clones, roughly 76% found once. This entry is derived from a study of cytomegalovirus exposure and HLA in healthy donors. Study as a whole: An early release of data contained about 85 million unique TCRs, which came from HLA-typed donors. Study-level points and caveats: It was reportedly the case that the classifier diagnosed cytomegalovirus status with high specificity and sensitivity. The authors confirmed in vitro that a few CMV-associated chains were specific for CMV antigens. When presence/absence was analysed, sequencing depth was taken to be roughly uniform across donors.

Sequences were obtained from PBMCs. The clonotype originates from a young woman in good health and CMV-seropositive. The chain links TRBV7-9 to TRBJ1-5, with D maybe TRBD1 (5 bases). The CDR3 DNA follows: TGTGCCAGCAGCTTAGGGGGCAGTGGTGGGGCCCAGCATTTT. Residues: CASSLGGSGGAQHF.